This TCR beta chain was captured in a study of CD8+ T cells in alopecia areata. Study in general: A regimen of oral tofacitinib, 5 to 10 mg twice daily, was given to treated patients. Findings and limits, study-wide: Scalp samples also yield sequences from resident alphabeta T cells of normal skin. Patients shared TCRs less clearly than mice did, possibly for HLA-related reasons.

In regard to this clone: The antigen is undetermined.

cDNA reverse transcribed from extracted RNA served as the sequencing template. The assay was immunoSEQ multiplex PCR, and TCRdb's table has in-frame clones only and misses some. Here the sample spans 150,000 to 200,000 clones, under 70% being singletons. Treatment noted: oral pan-JAK inhibitor, 5-10 mg twice daily. In alopecia areata patients, both lesional scalp punch biopsies and peripheral blood were collected. This CDR3 is 15 amino acids long. The germline V gene encodes CDR1 MGHDK and CDR2 SYGVNS. Trimming cost V 4 bases and J 0 bases, with 13 bases left between them. This sample comprised CD4+ T cells sorted from blood, obtained at week 4, from a patient treated with tofacitinib. The chain carries TRBV25-1 and TRBJ2-7; D unresolved. The TCR sequence derives from a human donor with alopecia areata. CDR3: CASSAIEDPSYEQYF. CDR3 DNA: TGTGCCAGCAGTGCCATCGAGGACCCCTCCTACGAGCAGTACTTC.